This TCR beta chain emerged from a study of beta chain features in type 1 diabetes. Background on the study: No age, gender or cell yield differences were seen between patients and healthy donors. Whole-study results and caveats: Possible PCR preference for shorter templates applied equally to patients and controls.

The CDR3 is 14 residues long. The germline V and J ends were trimmed by 4 bases and 3 bases, with 12 bases remaining between them. Germline lookup yields CDR1 SGHRS and CDR2 YFSETQ. Purity exceeding 95% was reached by all sorted populations. Concerning this clone itself: Its matching antigen is unknown.

Expressed TCRB transcripts were sequenced after all isolated RNA was converted to cDNA. The repertoire was sequenced with immunoSEQ multiplex PCR; TCRdb's copy has only in-frame clones and lacks some. The sample records about 200,000 clones, 11% being singletons. The receptor was isolated from a man younger than 35 in good health. The source material was central memory CD4+ T cells from blood. The V and J genes are TRBV5-1 and TRBJ2-3; tentatively, D is TRBD2 (6 bases). In DNA, the CDR3 is TGCGCCAGCAGCGGCGGGGCGTTAACAGATACGCAGTATTTT. Translation: CASSGGALTDTQYF.